This TCR beta chain was recorded in a study of blood T cell repertoires in COVID-19. Study-level background: COVID-19 samples collected from the United States, Italy and Spain covered acute and convalescent phases. The cDNA or gDNA used as material had been derived from T cells, B-cell-depleted T cells, or PBMCs.

As handled by the study authors: Cell counts per sample came from amplifying reference gene primers. TCRdb's copy holds only in-frame clones and misses some; the assay was immunoSEQ multiplex PCR. The V and J calls and the clone size are those of that table, but D and trimming were determined from the DNA. In the table there are some 200,000 clones, 80% of which are singletons. This clone came up a few times. The V gene end was trimmed by 1 base and the J gene end by 6 bases; junction bases not matched to a gene: 2. Looked up from germline, CDR1 is MDHEN and CDR2 is SYDVKM. The CDR3 has 15 amino acids.

This sequence originates from a woman in her 70s with acute or convalescent COVID-19. This sequence joins TRBV28 and TRBJ2-7; 14 nucleotides line up with TRBD2. The sample was peripheral blood. In DNA form, the CDR3 reads TGTGCCAGCAGTTTATCGGGACTAGCGGGAGTCGAGCAGTACTTC. Translated: CASSLSGLAGVEQYF.